Below, 15 T cell receptor beta chains from the same sample are listed, as sequenced in a study of long-term antiretroviral therapy in people with HIV. With survey level as its setting, the immunoSEQ assay was v3.0. Data came from immunoSEQ multiplex PCR; TCRdb stores just in-frame clones and leaves some out. The profile shows about 28,000 clones, roughly 90% of them singletons. Here the sequenced sample was unsorted PBMCs, taken 2 years after starting antiretroviral therapy. The source of these receptors is a man aged 50 to 59 with HIV.

The chain has TRBV7-6 and TRBJ1-3, with unresolved D. Deletions cut 1 base from V and 4 bases from J, with 5 bases between. CDR1 and CDR2 (germline): SGHVS, FNYEAQ. The CDR3 is 13 residues long. The CDR3 sequence is CASSLVRGNTIYF. The CDR3 DNA reads as TGTGCCAGCAGCTTAGTCCGGGGAAACACCATATATTTT.

The rearrangement joins TRBV6-5 to TRBJ1-2; 7 bases agree with TRBD1. The germline V gene encodes CDR1 MNHEY and CDR2 SVGAGI. The length of the CDR3 is 12 residues. The trim removed 7 bases at V and 6 bases at J, leaving 5 bases unmatched. The CDR3 DNA sequence: TGTGCCAGCACCTCTGGACAGGATGGCTACACCTTC. As protein: CASTSGQDGYTF.

The J gene is TRBJ2-3, the V gene TRBV7-9; D is uncertain. This CDR3 comprises 10 residues. Germline lookup yields CDR1 SEHNR and CDR2 FQNEAQ (reference sequence). The V end was cut by 8 bases, the J end by 5 bases, with 5 bases between. The CDR3 nucleotides are TGTGCCAGCTTGGGAGATACGCAGTATTTT. Amino acid sequence: CASLGDTQYF.

The chain links TRBV7-8 to TRBJ2-1; 7 nucleotides align to TRBD2. The CDR3 loop spans 15 amino acids. The trim removed 4 bases at V and 5 bases at J, leaving 8 bases unmatched. Looked up from germline, CDR1 is SGHVS and CDR2 is FQNEAQ. The CDR3 loop reads CASSWDGGGHNEQFF. CDR3 bases: TGTGCCAGCAGCTGGGATGGCGGGGGTCACAATGAGCAGTTCTTC.

V is TRBV7-8 and J is TRBJ1-2; 8 nucleotides line up with TRBD1. V lost 1 base to trimming and J lost 3 bases; unmatched junction nucleotides: 4. Per germline, CDR1 SGHVS and CDR2 FQNEAQ. This CDR3 has 15 amino acids. The CDR3 loop is CASSLVGQGYYGYTF. In DNA, the CDR3 is TGTGCCAGCAGCTTAGTCGGACAGGGCTACTATGGCTACACCTTC. The full variable domain, completed using reference TRBV7-8 and TRBJ1-2, is GAGVSQSPRYKVAKRGQDVALRCDPISGHVSLFWYQQALGQGPEFLTYFQNEAQLDKSGLPSDRFFAERPEGSVSTLKIQRTQQEDSAVYLCASSLVGQGYYGYTFGSGTRLTVV.

The rearrangement links TRBV5-5 to TRBJ2-7; D unclear. CDR1 is SGHKS, CDR2 YYEKEE, per germline (reference sequence). The length of the CDR3 is 14 residues. V lost 0 bases and J lost 0, with 7 bases in between. The CDR3, as DNA: TGTGCCAGCAGCTTGGGGCGGACCTCCTACGAGCAGTACTTC. Its translation is CASSLGRTSYEQYF.

The table lists this clone with a count of one. The chain uses TRBV5-1 and TRBJ1-1; possible D gene TRBD1, 6 bases. V lost 0 bases and J 4 bases, leaving 16 bases between the germline ends. CDR1 and CDR2 from the germline V gene are SGHRS and YFSETQ. CDR3 length: 16 residues. The CDR3 region is CASSLVGGALGTEAFF. The CDR3 bases are TGCGCCAGCAGCTTGGTGGGGGGGGCTTTGGGCACTGAAGCTTTCTTT.

The genes are TRBV12-5 and TRBJ2-7; D not certain. Trimming stripped 4 bases from V and 3 bases from J, with 10 bases between. Germline values: CDR1 LGHNT, CDR2 FRNRAP. CDR3 size: 13 residues. Here the CDR3 reads CASGSKPLYEQYF. In DNA form, the CDR3 reads TGTGCTAGTGGTTCCAAGCCCCTCTACGAGCAGTACTTC.

The sample holds one count of this clone. The chain carries TRBV7-2 and TRBJ2-2, with 8 bases fitting TRBD1. The CDR3 runs 14 residues. CDR1 and CDR2 from the germline V gene are SGHTA and FQGNSA. V lost 4 bases to trimming and J lost 6 bases; unmatched junction nucleotides: 4. This CDR3 is CASSWDRQAGELFF. DNA for the CDR3: TGTGCCAGCAGCTGGGACAGGCAGGCCGGGGAGCTGTTTTTT.

The J gene is TRBJ1-3, the V gene TRBV4-3; no definite D call. Germline V gene sequence: CDR1 LGHNA, CDR2 YSLEER. The V gene lost 1 base and the J gene lost 1 base, with 8 bases spanning the gap. The CDR3 consists of 15 residues. CDR3 sequence (DNA): TGCGCCAGCAGCCAAGCCCCCACATCTGGAAACACCATATATTTT. Translation: CASSQAPTSGNTIYF.

The chain carries TRBV4-3 and TRBJ2-5; D is possibly TRBD2 (5 bases). V lost 4 bases and J 2 bases, leaving 17 bases between the germline ends. The CDR3 runs 16 residues. The germline CDR1 and CDR2 sequences are LGHNA and YSLEER. The CDR3: CASSPYVGESQETQYF. DNA for the CDR3: TGCGCCAGCAGCCCCTACGTTGGGGAGAGTCAAGAGACCCAGTACTTC.

The genes are TRBV2 and TRBJ1-3, with 8 bases aligning to TRBD1. Per germline, CDR1 SNHLY and CDR2 FYNNEI. Trimming cost V 6 bases and J 2 bases; bases outside gene matches: 6. This CDR3 has 15 amino acids. For the CDR3, the DNA is TGTGCCAGCAGGCAATCGACAGGGGCTGGAAACACCATATATTTT. Protein product: CASRQSTGAGNTIYF.

The chain links TRBV7-9 to TRBJ1-3, with no clear D. V lost 2 bases and J lost 1, with 3 bases in between. The CDR3 has 13 residues. From germline, CDR1 is SEHNR and CDR2 FQNEAQ (reference sequence). The CDR3 reads CASSLNSGNTIYF. The CDR3 region has the DNA TGTGCCAGCAGCTTAAATTCTGGAAACACCATATATTTT.

The chain uses TRBV5-1 and TRBJ1-4, with D unresolved. The V end lost 4 bases, the J end lost 8 bases, and 12 bases lay between the germline ends. This CDR3 contains 13 residues. Germline V gives CDR1 SGHRS, CDR2 YFSETQ. CDR3 sequence reads: CASSTGPTEKLFF. The CDR3 DNA reads as TGCGCCAGCAGCACCGGGCCCACGGAAAAACTGTTTTTT.

The J gene is TRBJ1-3, the V gene TRBV5-4; possible D gene TRBD1, 5 bases. The CDR3 has 16 residues. With 4 bases removed from V and 2 bases from J, the gap between germline ends came to 16 bases. From germline, CDR1 is SGHNT and CDR2 YYREEE (reference sequence). DNA of the CDR3: TGTGCCAGCAGCCTCCTGGGGGGGATAGCTGGAAACACCATATATTTT. Protein product: CASSLLGGIAGNTIYF.